This TCR beta chain was recovered during a study of cytomegalovirus exposure and HLA in healthy donors. Study context: Ancestry clustering placed roughly four fifths of around 400 genotyped donors in the Caucasian-associated cluster.

Primers: 60 Vbeta forward and 13 Jbeta reverse. Method: immunoSEQ multiplex PCR; TCRdb's copy keeps in-frame clones and lacks some. The data hold 150,000 to 200,000 clones, with about 77% observed a single time. As concerns this clone: Its antigen is not identified.

Study-wide results and limits: On later analysis, the bulk of CMV-associated TCR beta chains appeared to be HLA-restricted.

This receptor was taken from a woman aged 30 to 39 in good health and CMV-seropositive. The specimen sequenced was PBMCs.

In DNA form, the CDR3 reads TGTGCCAGCAGTTCCGGGACTAGCGTTTGGGAGACCCAGTACTTC. Translation: CASSSGTSVWETQYF. The gene calls are TRBV6-6 and TRBJ2-5, with 10 bases identical to TRBD2. CDR3 length equals 15 residues. Trimming cost V 4 bases and J 5 bases; bases outside gene matches: 7. The germline CDR1 and CDR2 sequences are MNHNY and SVGAGI (reference sequence).